This TCR beta chain was documented in a study of T cell clusters in autoimmune cytopenias. Study-level information: A median of roughly 52,000 TRB reads per sample yielded a median roughly 2,000 distinct clonotypes. General study findings and limits: TRB repertoire shifts in secondary cytopenia and chronic lymphocytic leukemia mostly reflected lymphoma, not autoimmunity.

Multiplex touch-down PCR amplified TRB using TRB-A and TRB-B pools in one tube. For each CDR3 protein, TCRdb gives one entry from its re-call of the multiplex PCR reads, without DNA. The table for this sample gives 7,000 to 8,500 distinct CDR3 sequences. A note on this clonotype: Its antigen is not known.

Each sample's input was approximately 270 ng genomic DNA, 35,000 to 40,000 genome equivalents. Input material: peripheral blood. The sequence was obtained from a human donor with an autoimmune cytopenia or autoimmune hepatitis (not recorded which).

The CDR3 sequence: CAWSAGGDQPQHF. V is TRBV30 and J is TRBJ1-5. The germline CDR1 and CDR2 sequences are GTSNPN and SVGIG (reference sequence). The CDR3 loop spans 13 amino acids.